Each of the 12 T cell receptor beta chains below was sequenced from the same sample in a study of vaccination effects on CD4 cells after COVID-19 (dated 2022 in TCRdb). The receptor library was made with the immunoSEQ multiplex PCR assay. Drawn from immuneACCESS, this table holds only the in-frame rearrangements with V and J called that TCRdb kept. Clones are partly lost; checked studies trace under half to an unresolved V gene and leave the rest unexplained. The sample profile shows some 40,000 clones; just under 75% of them were found once. The biggest ten clones account for less than 40% of the sample. The antigens of these receptors remain unknown. To identify antigen-specific CD4+ T cell clonotypes by their expansion, the ViraFEST assay first stimulated PBMC with viral peptide pools and then applied TCR sequencing. After about 9 days of culture, CD4+ T cells were isolated with the EasySep CD4+ T cell isolation kit. PCR-confirmed SARS-CoV-2 infection had occurred in convalescent patients between March and December 2020, before the Alpha, Beta and Delta variants emerged in the United States.

The sequencing here drew on CD4+ T cells from PBMCs cultured with a peptide pool, taken before COVID-19 vaccination. These receptors came from a human donor who had a prior SARS-CoV-2 infection.

J is TRBJ1-2 and V is TRBV7-2; the D is unclear. The CDR3 covers 14 residues. The germline V gene encodes CDR1 SGHTA and CDR2 FQGNSA. V was clipped by 1 base and J by 4 bases, with 10 bases between them. Written as DNA, the CDR3 is TGTGCCAGCAGCTTAGGACCTGAAGGCTATGGCTACACCTTC. This gives the protein CASSLGPEGYGYTF.

This clone was recorded only once. V and J are TRBV7-9 and TRBJ2-1; the match to TRBD1 covers 8 bases. CDR1 SEHNR and CDR2 FQNEAQ come from the germline V gene (reference sequence). Trimming cost V 2 bases and J 7 bases; bases outside gene matches: 10. The CDR3 totals 16 residues. The CDR3 sequence is CASSLRWTGKPNEQFF. CDR3 DNA: TGTGCCAGCAGCTTAAGGTGGACAGGGAAACCGAATGAGCAGTTCTTC.

This clone turned up a few times. The rearrangement links TRBV6-1 to TRBJ2-3; D gene ambiguous. The germline V gene has CDR1 MNHNS and CDR2 SASEGT. Trimming took 6 bases from V and 2 from J, leaving 15 bases between them. The CDR3 spans 15 residues. The CDR3 DNA sequence: TGTGCCAGCAGGCGCGGAACTAACCCCACAGATACGCAGTATTTT. Protein: CASRRGTNPTDTQYF.

A few counts support this clone. This CDR3 reads CASSPRQAGANVLTF. The CDR3 DNA follows: TGTGCCAGCAGCCCCCGACAGGCTGGGGCCAACGTCCTGACTTTC. The rearrangement uses TRBV3-1 (or the pseudogene TRBV3-2) and TRBJ2-6, with D perhaps TRBD1 (6 bases). Germline V gene sequence: CDR1 LGHDT, CDR2 YNNKEL (reference sequence). This CDR3 contains 15 residues. The V end lost 4 bases, the J end lost 2 bases, and 9 bases lay between the germline ends.

This clone was recorded a few times. In DNA form, the CDR3 reads TGTGCCAGCAGACGGATGGGTGAAGCTTTCTTT. Its translation is CASRRMGEAFF. This chain uses TRBV12-3 or TRBV12-4 with TRBJ1-1; D unresolved. The CDR3 is 11 amino acids. Trimming took 6 bases from V and 7 from J, leaving 9 bases between them.

The V call is TRBV2, the J call TRBJ2-4, with D maybe TRBD1 (6 bases). The germline V gene encodes CDR1 SNHLY and CDR2 FYNNEI. This CDR3 contains 14 residues. Trimming left V 6 bases short and J 5 bases short, with 14 bases between. CDR3 in DNA: TGTGCCAGCAGCCAGACCCGGACAGAAAACATTCAGTACTTC. Its protein is CASSQTRTENIQYF. The whole variable domain, filled in from reference TRBV2 and TRBJ2-4, reads EPEVTQTPSHQVTQMGQEVILRCVPISNHLYFYWYRQILGQKVEFLVSFYNNEISEKSEIFDDQFSVERPDGSNFTLKIRSTKLEDSAMYFCASSQTRTENIQYFGAGTRLSVL.

The chain carries TRBV6-5 and TRBJ2-7, with TRBD2 identical over 8 bases. The V segment lost 6 bases and the J segment 5 bases; nucleotides outside the gene matches: 6. The germline V gene encodes CDR1 MNHEY and CDR2 SVGAGI. CDR3 length: 13 amino acids. The DNA for the CDR3 is TGTGCCAGCAGCGGGAGGGCCATCAACGAGCAGTACTTC. Translating gives CASSGRAINEQYF.

The gene calls are TRBV3-1 (or the pseudogene TRBV3-2) and TRBJ1-3, with 9 positions matching TRBD1. CDR3 size: 19 residues. Germline CDR1 reads LGHDT; CDR2 reads YNNKEL (reference sequence). The ends lost 4 bases at V and 0 bases at J; junction bases unmatched: 13. The CDR3 nucleotides read TGTGCCAGCAGCCCCCCAGTGGGGACAGGGTTTTACTCTGGAAACACCATATATTTT. Amino acid sequence: CASSPPVGTGFYSGNTIYF.

This sequence joins TRBV18 and TRBJ2-1, with D perhaps matching TRBD2 (6 bases). Germline V gene lookup returns CDR1 KGHSH and CDR2 LQKENI. The CDR3 sequence is 12 residues long. Trimming cost V 2 bases and J 12 bases, with 11 bases left between them. The CDR3 bases are TGTGCCAGCTCACCAGGGCAGGGACTGCAGTTCTTC. As protein: CASSPGQGLQFF.

V is TRBV30 and J is TRBJ2-7; no clear D gene. CDR1 is GTSNPN and CDR2 is SVGIG in the germline V gene (reference sequence). The V end was cut by 3 bases, the J end by 2 bases, with 20 bases between. The CDR3 spans 16 residues. CDR3 sequence reads: CAWSKRNRRQAYEQYF. CDR3 coding DNA: TGTGCCTGGAGCAAGAGAAACAGAAGACAAGCCTACGAGCAGTACTTC.

This clone was detected only a few times. CDR3 in DNA: TGTGCCAGCAGCCAAGATTTAGGGAAGGGAGAGACCCAGTACTTC. Its translation: CASSQDLGKGETQYF. V is TRBV4-2 and J is TRBJ2-5; D uncertain. The CDR3 covers 15 residues. V was cut by 0 bases and J by 4 bases, with 12 bases left in between. The germline gives CDR1 LGHNA, CDR2 YNFKEQ.

The chain recombines TRBV13 with TRBJ2-3, with 7 bases that match TRBD1. This CDR3 contains 15 residues. V lost 1 base, J lost 3 bases, and 4 bases stayed unmatched. Per germline, CDR1 PRHDT and CDR2 FYEKMQ (reference sequence). CDR3 amino acids: CASSLDGTATDTQYF. The CDR3 DNA sequence: TGTGCCAGCAGCTTAGACGGGACAGCAACAGATACGCAGTATTTT.